These 7 T cell receptor beta chains were sequenced from one sample in a study of blood T cell repertoires in COVID-19. Repertoires were generated with immunoSEQ multiplex PCR, while TCRdb's copy carries only in-frame clones and drops some. The sample comprises roughly 80,000 clones, around 74% of which are singletons, and about 10% rests with the top ten. The sequenced sample was peripheral blood. Receptors originate from a human donor in a cohort sampled during active COVID-19.

The V call is TRBV5-4, the J call TRBJ1-2; 7 bases line up with TRBD1. There are 15 residues in the CDR3. V was clipped by 4 bases and J by 8 bases; unmatched bases: 14. Germline V CDR1 and CDR2: SGHNT, YYREEE (reference sequence). The CDR3 bases are TGTGCCAGCAGCCCGGATATTGACAGGGCGGTCGGCTACACCTTC. Amino acid sequence: CASSPDIDRAVGYTF.

The rearrangement joins TRBV7-9 to TRBJ1-3; D is uncertain. The germline gives CDR1 SEHNR, CDR2 FQNEAQ (reference sequence). Trimming left V 6 bases short and J 2 bases short, with 8 bases between. The CDR3 runs 13 residues. CDR3 sequence (DNA): TGTGCCAGCAGTTTCCTTACTGGAAACACCATATATTTT. Residues: CASSFLTGNTIYF. Variable domain in full (rest from reference TRBV7-9 and TRBJ1-3): DTGVSQNPRHKITKRGQNVTFRCDPISEHNRLYWYRQTLGQGPEFLTYFQNEAQLEKSRLLSDRFSAERPKGSFSTLEIQRTEQGDSAMYLCASSFLTGNTIYFGEGSWLTVV.

CDR3 loop: CASSFGSLNTGELFF. In DNA form, the CDR3 reads TGTGCCAGCAGTTTCGGGTCTCTAAACACCGGGGAGCTGTTTTTT. V usage is TRBV28 and J usage is TRBJ2-2, with D unresolved. V lost 3 bases and J 2 bases, leaving 10 bases between the germline ends. CDR1 is MDHEN and CDR2 is SYDVKM in the germline V gene. This CDR3 contains 15 residues.

The rearrangement uses TRBV10-3 and TRBJ2-7; 7 nucleotides match TRBD1. Germline CDR1 is ENHRY and CDR2 is SYGVKD. The CDR3 runs 14 residues. J gave up 0 bases and V 5 bases, and 4 bases lay outside the gene matches. CDR3 sequence reads: CAISNRGDSYEQYF. The CDR3 bases are TGTGCCATCAGTAACAGGGGAGACTCCTACGAGCAGTACTTC.

This clone has only a few counts. The chain joins TRBV5-5 to TRBJ1-4, with 8 bases fitting TRBD1. The CDR3 contains 14 residues. CDR1 and CDR2 from the germline V gene are SGHKS and YYEKEE (reference sequence). With 3 bases clipped from V and 8 bases from J, the junction kept 6 bases outside the gene matches. CDR3 amino acids: CASSYGQGREKLFF. The CDR3 DNA follows: TGTGCCAGCAGCTACGGACAGGGTAGGGAAAAACTGTTTTTT. Full variable domain (remainder filled in from reference TRBV5-5 and TRBJ1-4): DAGVTQSPTHLIKTRGQQVTLRCSPISGHKSVSWYQQVLGQGPQFIFQYYEKEERGRGNFPDRFSARQFPNYSSELNVNALLLGDSALYLCASSYGQGREKLFFGSGTQLSVL.

This rearrangement joins TRBV30 to TRBJ1-6; unclear D gene. The V gene lost 2 bases and the J gene lost 9 bases, with 17 bases spanning the gap. The germline V gene encodes CDR1 GTSNPN and CDR2 SVGIG (reference sequence). The CDR3 loop spans 15 amino acids. The CDR3 nucleotides read TGTGCCTGGAGTCCCGCTATGAGGGTAGGTTCACCCCTCCACTTT. It codes for CAWSPAMRVGSPLHF.

The J gene is TRBJ2-3, the V gene TRBV4-3, with 14 bases lining up with TRBD2. V lost 1 base to trimming and J lost 6 bases; unmatched junction nucleotides: 9. The CDR3 is made up of 18 amino acids. Germline loops: CDR1 LGHNA, CDR2 YSLEER. The CDR3 is CASSQGGLAGGPGDTQYF. The CDR3 DNA sequence: TGCGCCAGCAGCCAAGGAGGACTAGCGGGGGGCCCGGGGGATACGCAGTATTTT.